A single sample is the source of the 15 T cell receptor beta chains below, sequenced in a study of breast tumors, draining lymph nodes, adjacent tissues. In TCRdb, the multiplex PCR reads were re-called with MiXCR into one record per CDR3 protein. This sample has about 140,000 distinct CDR3 sequences; 30% to 35% occur once, and the top ten carry less than 2.5%. The lymph nodes were axillary draining lymph nodes from breast cancer patients. Sequenced: axillary lymph node tissue. The receptor set was obtained from a female donor with breast cancer. Some clones in this sample may be carry-over from other donors' samples.

This clonotype was counted once. CDR3 sequence reads: CATILTGGYGYTF. The CDR3 coding sequence is TGTGCCACCATCTTGACAGGGGGTTATGGCTACACCTTC. The rearrangement uses TRBV15 and TRBJ1-2; 9 nucleotides match TRBD1. V shed 7 bases and J 5 bases; nucleotides not matched to a gene: 5. The CDR3 is made up of 13 amino acids. Germline CDR1 reads LNHNV; CDR2 reads YYDKDF (reference sequence).

This clonotype was picked up a small number of times. The chain carries TRBV27 and TRBJ2-1; 8 nucleotides align to TRBD2. Germline lookup yields CDR1 MNHEY and CDR2 SMNVEV (reference sequence). This CDR3 is 16 amino acids long. The junction had 8 bases not matched to a gene; V was cut back by 4 bases and J by 3 bases. This chain's CDR3 is CASSSVRGANYNEQFF. As DNA, the CDR3 is TGTGCCAGCAGTTCTGTGCGGGGGGCCAACTACAATGAGCAGTTCTTC.

The chain carries TRBV7-2 and TRBJ1-2; 12 positions agree with TRBD1. The CDR3 contains 17 residues. Germline CDR1 is SGHTA and CDR2 is FQGNSA. V lost 4 bases, J lost 7 bases, and 13 bases stayed unmatched. The CDR3 DNA is TGTGCCAGCAGCTCCCGGAGGGACAGGGGGCGCCCCGGTGGCTACACCTTC. Its protein product is CASSSRRDRGRPGGYTF.

This clonotype was recorded at least ten times. The chain uses TRBV19 and TRBJ1-5, with 9 bases lining up with TRBD1. Germline CDR1 is LNHDA and CDR2 is SQIVND (reference sequence). The CDR3 consists of 15 residues. With V trimmed by 4 bases and J by 7 bases, 8 bases remained unmatched. CDR3 in amino acids: CASSTPGTGQQPQHF. The CDR3 DNA reads as TGTGCCAGTAGTACCCCCGGGACAGGGCAACAGCCCCAGCATTTT.

This CDR3 reads CASSFSGEVPDTQYF. The DNA of the CDR3 is TGTGCCAGCAGCTTCAGCGGGGAAGTCCCAGATACGCAGTATTTT. The genes are TRBV7-2 and TRBJ2-3; 7 bases are a match to TRBD2. Per the germline V gene, CDR1 is SGHTA and CDR2 is FQGNSA. Losses at the gene ends were 3 bases for V and 4 bases for J; bases not matched to a gene: 7. The CDR3 covers 15 residues.

The rearrangement links TRBV29-1 to TRBJ1-6, with D maybe TRBD1 (6 bases). Looked up from germline, CDR1 is SQVTM and CDR2 is ANQGSEA. The CDR3 is 14 residues long. The ends were cut back, 6 bases at V and 7 bases at J, with 16 bases in the middle. The CDR3 DNA sequence: TGCAGCGTACTAGCGGGGGGCGAGAATTCACCCCTCCACTTT. Protein: CSVLAGGENSPLHF.

The chain links TRBV12-3 or TRBV12-4 to TRBJ1-1; D possibly corresponds to TRBD1 (6 bases). CDR3 size: 15 residues. V dropped 7 bases and J dropped 3 bases, with 18 bases sitting between them. The CDR3 spells CASTLGGQSDTEAFF. The DNA for the CDR3 is TGTGCCAGCACCTTGGGGGGGCAAAGCGACACTGAAGCTTTCTTT.

This clonotype was counted many times. V gene TRBV11-2 combines with J gene TRBJ1-2; TRBD1 is a possible D gene (5 bases). The CDR3 length is 15 residues. The germline V gene encodes CDR1 SGHAT and CDR2 FQNNGV. Trimming stripped 1 base from V and 4 bases from J, with 13 bases between. CDR3 nucleotides: TGTGCCAGCAGCTTAGGGGGGAGGTTGGGCTATGGCTACACCTTC. As protein: CASSLGGRLGYGYTF.

V gene TRBV11-2 combines with J gene TRBJ2-7, with TRBD1 matching over 9 bases. The CDR3 is 16 residues long. CDR1 SGHAT and CDR2 FQNNGV come from the germline V gene. The CDR3 DNA follows: TGTGCCGGCAGCTTAGATCTGGGACAGGGCTTGAACGAGCGGTACGTC. It specifies CAGSLDLGQGLNERYV.

The rearrangement joins TRBV20-1 to TRBJ2-2, with 8 bases identical to TRBD1. Germline CDR1 is DFQATT and CDR2 is SNEGSKA (reference sequence). This CDR3 spans 14 amino acids. V was pared by 4 bases and J by 6 bases, with 7 bases of the junction left unmatched. CDR3 in DNA: TGCAGTGCTACATGGACAGGGTACCCCGGGGAGCTGTTTTTT. It encodes CSATWTGYPGELFF.

This clonotype was detected ten times or more. CDR3 nucleotide sequence: TGTGCCAGCAGTTACTCGACTATAGGGTATGGCAATCAGCCCCAGCATTTT. Protein sequence: CASSYSTIGYGNQPQHF. The chain joins TRBV6-6 to TRBJ1-5; D unclear. Trimming took off 0 bases at V and 2 bases at J, with 14 bases between the two ends. The CDR3 has 17 residues. Germline CDR1 is MNHNY and CDR2 is SVGAGI (reference sequence).

This clonotype occurred many times. This CDR3 fails to terminate in the conserved phenylalanine or tryptophan, so it likely reflects a read error. The CDR3 region has the DNA TGTGCCAGTAGTATAGGTGGGTCTAGCACAGATACGCAGTATATT. This translates into CASSIGGSSTDTQYI. The genes are TRBV19 and TRBJ2-3, with no clear D. The CDR3 is made up of 15 amino acids. CDR1 LNHDA and CDR2 SQIVND come from the germline V gene (reference sequence). V was clipped by 1 base and J by 0 bases, with 8 bases between them.

V gene TRBV7-2 combines with J gene TRBJ2-7; 8 bases are a match to TRBD1. J was trimmed by 5 bases and V by 5 bases; bases with no gene match: 5. Germline CDR1 is SGHTA and CDR2 is FQGNSA. The length of the CDR3 is 13 residues. In DNA, the CDR3 is TGTGCCAGCAGCCCCAGGGGGCGGGACGAGCAGTACGTC. Amino acids: CASSPRGRDEQYV.

A few counts support this clonotype. A much larger clone differs by one base, so this may be a read error. The chain employs TRBV5-1 and TRBJ1-2; no clear D gene. Germline CDR1 and CDR2: SGHRS and YFSETQ. V dropped 4 bases and J dropped 4 bases, with 11 bases sitting between them. This CDR3 region has 13 residues. As DNA, the CDR3 is TGCGCCAGCAGCACGGGAGGCAGCTATGGCTACACCTTC. Its protein is CASSTGGSYGYTF.

At least ten counts were recorded for this clonotype. V gene TRBV30 combines with J gene TRBJ2-3; 7 nucleotides line up with TRBD2. V lost 8 bases to trimming and J lost 5 bases; unmatched junction nucleotides: 13. This CDR3 region has 14 residues. Germline CDR1 is GTSNPN and CDR2 is SVGIG (reference sequence). CDR3 amino acids: CAMEGGIRQDTQYF. In DNA, the CDR3 is TGTGCCATGGAGGGAGGGATTCGCCAAGATACGCAGTATTTT.